A single sample is the source of the 28 T cell receptor beta chains below, sequenced in a study of human T cells and chemical hapten exposure (dated by TCRdb to the early 2020s). Receptor libraries were prepared by RACE. The sequencer was a NextSeq 500. TCRdb reprocessed the public reads (quality trimming at Q25 with fastp, clone calling with MiXCR) and kept in-frame beta chains. Merged by CDR3 protein, the rows form single entries marked with the most common genes and DNA. Present in this sample are 300,000 to 450,000 distinct CDR3 sequences, 5.1% of which were seen just once. The ten largest make up roughly 2.6% of the sample. The sample's time point, from its label and the paper: pre-sensitization, week 0. In light of the paper, this sample's treatment or condition label describes: therapeutic diphenylcyclopropenone sensitization with weekly scalp DPC. The sequences come from whole blood, collected in connection with sensitization to the hapten diphenylcyclopropenone (DPC). The receptors stem from a woman in her forties or fifties with alopecia areata. Some clones in this sample may be carry-over from other donors' samples.

Only a few counts were recorded for this clonotype. This rearrangement joins TRBV20-1 to TRBJ2-1; 10 nucleotides align to TRBD2. From germline, CDR1 is DFQATT and CDR2 SNEGSKA (reference sequence). V gave up 5 bases and J gave up 8 bases; unmatched junction bases: 12. This CDR3 contains 15 residues. CDR3 sequence: CSAPPTSGKIHEQFF. The DNA for the CDR3 is TGCAGTGCTCCGCCCACTAGCGGGAAAATCCATGAGCAGTTCTTC.

This clonotype was picked up many times. The genes are TRBV27 and TRBJ2-1; D not resolved. The V gene lost 6 bases and the J gene lost 2 bases, with 5 bases spanning the gap. From germline, CDR1 is MNHEY and CDR2 SMNVEV (reference sequence). The CDR3 spans 12 residues. CDR3 residues: CASSPTYNEQFF. The CDR3 bases are TGTGCCAGCAGCCCCACCTACAATGAGCAGTTCTTC.

The CDR3 region has the DNA TGCAGTGCTAAAGATAATGAGGAGACAGGGGCCTACGAGCAGTACTTC. This encodes CSAKDNEETGAYEQYF. This chain joins TRBV20-1 and TRBJ2-7; 8 nucleotides agree with TRBD1. The CDR3 is 16 amino acids. V dropped 4 bases and J dropped 2; count of bases not matched to a gene: 13. Germline-derived CDR1 and CDR2 are DFQATT and SNEGSKA (reference sequence).

This clonotype was found a few times. The chain recombines TRBV27 with TRBJ2-7; 7 bases agree with TRBD1. V was pared by 4 bases and J by 2 bases, with 8 bases of the junction left unmatched. This CDR3 is 15 amino acids long. Germline V gene lookup returns CDR1 MNHEY and CDR2 SMNVEV (reference sequence). The CDR3 sequence is CASSYTGESAYEQYF. The CDR3 DNA is TGTGCCAGCAGTTACACAGGGGAATCCGCCTACGAGCAGTACTTC.

The chain recombines TRBV6-6 with TRBJ2-7, with D tentatively TRBD2 (6 bases). Germline lookup yields CDR1 MNHNY and CDR2 SVGAGI (reference sequence). The CDR3 is 15 amino acids. Trimming shortened V by 3 bases and J by 3 bases, and 15 bases separated the two germline ends. The CDR3 bases are TGTGCCAGCAGTTATTACACCGGGACTGGCTACGAGCAGTACTTC. Translated, it gives CASSYYTGTGYEQYF.

This clonotype was picked up many times. This chain links TRBV18 with TRBJ2-1, with 10 bases fitting TRBD1. Germline loops: CDR1 KGHSH, CDR2 LQKENI. The CDR3 loop spans 15 amino acids. V lost 2 bases and J lost 6; bases outside the gene matches: 4. In DNA, the CDR3 is TGTGCCAGCTCACCATGGGACAGGGGCGGCAATGAGCAGTTCTTC. Amino acid sequence: CASSPWDRGGNEQFF.

This clonotype was observed at least ten times. The chain joins TRBV27 to TRBJ2-7; TRBD1 matches 7 bases. CDR3 length: 16 residues. Per germline, CDR1 MNHEY and CDR2 SMNVEV (reference sequence). V trimming: 7 bases; J trimming: 4 bases; junction bases outside the gene matches: 16. CDR3 loop: CASTAGGRGRGYEQYF. The CDR3 nucleotides are TGTGCCAGCACCGCAGGAGGCAGGGGCAGGGGGTACGAGCAGTACTTC.

The V call is TRBV7-8, the J call TRBJ2-1; D may be TRBD1 (5 bases). The length of the CDR3 is 15 residues. V was clipped by 4 bases and J by 2 bases, with 12 bases between them. The germline V gene has CDR1 SGHVS and CDR2 FQNEAQ. The CDR3 nucleotides read TGTGCCAGCAGCTCCAGGGTAGGAACCTACAATGAGCAGTTCTTC. Its translation is CASSSRVGTYNEQFF. The variable domain in full, completed from reference TRBV7-8 and TRBJ2-1, reads GAGVSQSPRYKVAKRGQDVALRCDPISGHVSLFWYQQALGQGPEFLTYFQNEAQLDKSGLPSDRFFAERPEGSVSTLKIQRTQQEDSAVYLCASSSRVGTYNEQFFGPGTRLTVL.

The V call is TRBV18, the J call TRBJ1-4; 9 bases map to TRBD1. Germline V CDR1 and CDR2: KGHSH, LQKENI. V was pared by 5 bases and J by 6 bases, with 7 bases of the junction left unmatched. The CDR3 totals 15 residues. The CDR3 coding sequence is TGTGCCAGCTCATCAGCACAGGGGGCAGATGAAAAACTGTTTTTT. Its protein is CASSSAQGADEKLFF.

In this sample, this clonotype turned up many times. The V gene is TRBV29-1, the J gene TRBJ1-1; D uncertain. The germline V gene has CDR1 SQVTM and CDR2 ANQGSEA. Trimming took 6 bases from V and 4 from J, leaving 6 bases between them. The CDR3 length is 10 residues. The CDR3 is CSVRGTEAFF. In DNA, the CDR3 is TGCAGCGTCCGGGGCACTGAAGCTTTCTTT.

This clonotype was observed at least ten times. The genes are TRBV18 and TRBJ1-1; D is unresolved. Germline V gives CDR1 KGHSH, CDR2 LQKENI. Trimming removed 5 bases from V and 6 bases from J, with 13 bases in between. This CDR3 has 13 amino acids. Written as DNA, the CDR3 is TGTGCCAGCTCAACTTTCGGGGAAGCTGAAGCTTTCTTT. As protein: CASSTFGEAEAFF. Full variable domain (rest looked up from reference TRBV18 and TRBJ1-1): NAGVMQNPRHLVRRRGQEARLRCSPMKGHSHVYWYRQLPEEGLKFMVYLQKENIIDESGMPKERFSAEFPKEGPSILRIQQVVRGDSAAYFCASSTFGEAEAFFGQGTRLTVV.

This clonotype was seen at least ten times. The chain combines TRBV9 with TRBJ2-7; TRBD1 aligns across 8 bases. V shed 4 bases, J shed 4 bases, and the junction held 10 bases outside the gene matches. Germline V gene data show CDR1 as SGDLS and CDR2 as YYNGEE. CDR3 length: 15 amino acids. CDR3 sequence (DNA): TGTGCCAGCAGCCTCGGTGGACAGGGCTTTTACGAGCAGTACTTC. It encodes CASSLGGQGFYEQYF.

The chain uses TRBV7-9 and TRBJ1-1; 7 nucleotides align to TRBD1. The germline V gene has CDR1 SEHNR and CDR2 FQNEAQ (reference sequence). V lost 1 base, J lost 6 bases, and 8 bases stayed unmatched. The CDR3 contains 15 residues. The chain's CDR3 is CASSLVTGLAAEAFF. The CDR3 bases are TGTGCCAGCAGCTTAGTGACAGGGCTGGCCGCTGAAGCTTTCTTT.

This clonotype was seen more than once but under ten times. V usage is TRBV20-1 and J usage is TRBJ2-1; no reliable D call. Germline CDR1 is DFQATT and CDR2 is SNEGSKA (reference sequence). V was trimmed by 1 base and J by 9 bases, leaving 7 bases between them. CDR3 length: 11 residues. The CDR3 region is CSARGAGEQFF. CDR3 in DNA: TGCAGTGCTAGAGGAGCCGGTGAGCAGTTCTTC.

In this sample, this clonotype turned up a few times. The CDR3 loop reads CASSLSPPGQGYEQYF. The CDR3 region has the DNA TGCGCCAGCAGCTTGTCCCCCCCGGGACAGGGCTACGAGCAGTACTTC. The chain links TRBV5-1 to TRBJ2-7; TRBD1 aligns across 9 bases. Germline lookup yields CDR1 SGHRS and CDR2 YFSETQ. V shed 1 base and J 3 bases; nucleotides not matched to a gene: 8. The CDR3 loop spans 16 amino acids.

This clonotype was observed many times. This rearrangement joins TRBV28 to TRBJ2-7; tentatively, D is TRBD1 (5 bases). The CDR3 has 14 residues. The germline V and J ends were trimmed by 3 bases and 7 bases, with 16 bases remaining between them. Germline V lookup: CDR1 MDHEN, CDR2 SYDVKM. This CDR3 reads CASSFRTLGWEQYF. For the CDR3, the DNA is TGTGCCAGCAGTTTTCGGACACTGGGTTGGGAGCAGTACTTC.

This clonotype came up a few times. This chain links TRBV19 with TRBJ2-5; D gene unclear. The length of the CDR3 is 14 residues. V lost 1 base, J lost 3 bases, and 9 bases lay in between. CDR1 LNHDA and CDR2 SQIVND come from the germline V gene (reference sequence). The CDR3 loop reads CASSIGQTKETQYF. CDR3 DNA: TGTGCCAGTAGTATAGGGCAGACCAAAGAGACCCAGTACTTC.

This clonotype was seen a few times. This chain's CDR3 is CATSRERATDTQYF. CDR3 nucleotide sequence: TGTGCCACCAGCAGAGAACGAGCCACAGATACGCAGTATTTT. The chain combines TRBV15 with TRBJ2-3; D uncertain. Germline V gene data show CDR1 as LNHNV and CDR2 as YYDKDF (reference sequence). The CDR3 runs 14 residues. V gave up 0 bases and J gave up 2 bases, with 6 bases separating them.

This clonotype was picked up many times. V gene TRBV7-2 combines with J gene TRBJ1-5; D is unresolved. Trimming took off 5 bases at V and 1 base at J, with 6 bases between the two ends. The CDR3 is 13 residues long. The germline V gene encodes CDR1 SGHTA and CDR2 FQGNSA. The CDR3 here is CASSPSSNQPQHF. In nucleotides, the CDR3 is TGTGCCAGCAGCCCCTCAAGCAATCAGCCCCAGCATTTT. Using reference TRBV7-2 and TRBJ1-5 for the parts outside the CDR3, the full variable domain is GAGVSQSPSNKVTEKGKDVELRCDPISGHTALYWYRQSLGQGLEFLIYFQGNSAPDKSGLPSDRFSAERTGGSVSTLTIQRTQQEDSAVYLCASSPSSNQPQHFGDGTRLSIL.

Many counts were recorded for this clonotype. This chain links TRBV12-3 or TRBV12-4 with TRBJ1-1; unclear D gene. CDR3 length equals 13 residues. Trimming shortened V by 3 bases and J by 3 bases, and 8 bases separated the two germline ends. As DNA, the CDR3 is TGTGCCAGCAGTTTCGGTAGACACACTGAAGCTTTCTTT. Translated: CASSFGRHTEAFF.

V and J are TRBV7-2 and TRBJ2-1; D may be TRBD1 or TRBD2 (5 bases each). Trimming took 2 bases from V and 9 from J, leaving 11 bases between them. CDR1 is SGHTA, CDR2 FQGNSA, per germline. The CDR3 contains 13 residues. CDR3 DNA sequence: TGTGCCAGCAGCTTAATCAGGGAGAGTGAGCAGTTCTTC. Its translation is CASSLIRESEQFF. Drawing the rest from reference TRBV7-2 and TRBJ2-1, the complete variable domain is GAGVSQSPSNKVTEKGKDVELRCDPISGHTALYWYRQSLGQGLEFLIYFQGNSAPDKSGLPSDRFSAERTGGSVSTLTIQRTQQEDSAVYLCASSLIRESEQFFGPGTRLTVL.

This rearrangement joins TRBV5-6 to TRBJ1-1; a weak D match, TRBD1 (6 bases). The ends were cut back, 4 bases at V and 4 bases at J, with 14 bases in the middle. There are 14 residues in the CDR3. Per the germline V gene, CDR1 is SGHDT and CDR2 is YYEEEE. CDR3 DNA: TGTGCCAGCAGCCCAACAGGGAGGGGCACTGAAGCTTTCTTT. It is translated as CASSPTGRGTEAFF.

This clonotype was seen at least ten times. V and J are TRBV12-3 or TRBV12-4 and TRBJ2-2, with D tentatively TRBD2 (7 bases). The length of the CDR3 is 15 residues. Trimming shortened V by 5 bases and J by 3 bases, and 13 bases separated the two germline ends. CDR3 amino acids: CASSRSGGYTGELFF. Written as DNA, the CDR3 is TGTGCCAGCAGTCGATCGGGGGGCTACACCGGGGAGCTGTTTTTT.

This clonotype was recorded many times. The gene calls are TRBV7-9 and TRBJ1-5; 7 positions match TRBD1. V dropped 4 bases and J dropped 5; count of bases not matched to a gene: 8. The CDR3 totals 15 residues. Germline V gene data show CDR1 as SEHNR and CDR2 as FQNEAQ (reference sequence). The CDR3 bases are TGTGCCAGCAGCTCCTCAGGGGGAGGGTATCAGCCCCAGCATTTT. The encoded protein is CASSSSGGGYQPQHF. Drawing the rest from reference TRBV7-9 and TRBJ1-5, the complete variable domain is DTGVSQNPRHKITKRGQNVTFRCDPISEHNRLYWYRQTLGQGPEFLTYFQNEAQLEKSRLLSDRFSAERPKGSFSTLEIQRTEQGDSAMYLCASSSSGGGYQPQHFGDGTRLSIL.

This clonotype was detected ten times or more. The gene calls are TRBV5-5 and TRBJ1-1, with 10 bases identical to TRBD1. CDR3 length: 14 residues. Germline assignment: CDR1 SGHKS and CDR2 YYEKEE (reference sequence). V gave up 3 bases and J gave up 5 bases; unmatched junction bases: 4. The DNA for the CDR3 is TGTGCCAGCAGCTGGGGGACAGGGGAGACTGAAGCTTTCTTT. Its protein product is CASSWGTGETEAFF. The full variable domain, in which reference TRBV5-5 and TRBJ1-1 provide the parts outside the CDR3, is DAGVTQSPTHLIKTRGQQVTLRCSPISGHKSVSWYQQVLGQGPQFIFQYYEKEERGRGNFPDRFSARQFPNYSSELNVNALLLGDSALYLCASSWGTGETEAFFGQGTRLTVV.

This clonotype was observed at least ten times. The chain couples TRBV5-1 to TRBJ1-2; possibly TRBD1 for D (6 bases). V was cut by 4 bases and J by 6 bases, with 16 bases left in between. This CDR3 spans 14 amino acids. Germline CDR1 is SGHRS and CDR2 is YFSETQ. CDR3 DNA: TGCGCCAGCAGCGGGGGACACCCGGTGGATGGCTACACCTTC. Its translation is CASSGGHPVDGYTF.

CDR3 protein: CASSIRGLNTEAFF. As DNA, the CDR3 is TGTGCCAGCAGCATCAGAGGCTTAAACACTGAAGCTTTCTTT. The V call is TRBV11-2, the J call TRBJ1-1; D not certain. The ends were cut back, 5 bases at V and 2 bases at J, with 12 bases in the middle. CDR3 size: 14 residues. Germline CDR1 reads SGHAT; CDR2 reads FQNNGV.

This clonotype came up many times. The gene calls are TRBV5-5 and TRBJ2-7; a possible D gene is TRBD1 (6 bases). Deletions cut 0 bases from V and 3 bases from J, with 13 bases between. Per the germline V gene, CDR1 is SGHKS and CDR2 is YYEKEE (reference sequence). The CDR3 runs 15 residues. CDR3 nucleotides: TGTGCCAGCAGCTTGGTTTCAGGGGCCCACTACGAGCAGTACTTC. It codes for CASSLVSGAHYEQYF.